One and the same sample provided the 23 T cell receptor beta chains below, sequenced in a study of shared clonotypes between healthy human individuals (TCRdb year 2020). The library relied on the immunoSEQ multiplex PCR assay. Entries here come from immuneACCESS through TCRdb and include only in-frame sequences with V and J called. Some clones fail to appear in such tables; in the studies checked, an unresolved V gene covers under half of the shortfall, and the cause of the remainder is unknown. The sample table records about 680,000 clones; roughly 94% of these occur just once. The ten largest make up roughly 22% of the sample. CD8 naive samples were obtained by positive selection for CCR7 among CD45RO-negative cells, yielding a CD45RA+CCR7+ population from which TemRA cells were excluded. Sequenced sample: naive CD8+ T cells sorted from blood. Explained via the paper, the cell subset or site label denotes: CD45RA+CCR7+. These receptors all stem from a man aged 30-40 years in good health.

J is TRBJ2-7 and V is TRBV30, with 7 bases aligning to TRBD2. Germline assignment: CDR1 GTSNPN and CDR2 SVGIG (reference sequence). The J segment lost 2 bases and the V segment lost 3 bases, leaving 7 bases of the junction unmatched. This CDR3 spans 14 amino acids. CDR3 DNA sequence: TGTGCCTGGAGGGAGGCGGGAGAGACCTACGAGCAGTACTTC. It translates to CAWREAGETYEQYF.

This chain connects TRBV9 to TRBJ2-3; D is uncertain. Trimming took 0 bases from V and 3 from J, leaving 17 bases between them. The CDR3 runs to 17 residues. The germline CDR1 and CDR2 sequences are SGDLS and YYNGEE. In DNA, the CDR3 is TGTGCCAGCAGCGTAGGTGGTGGCTCGGATTTTACAGATACGCAGTATTTT. It is translated as CASSVGGGSDFTDTQYF.

The CDR3 region is CASSAQTGSEQYF. CDR3 bases: TGTGCCAGCAGCGCTCAGACAGGATCCGAGCAGTACTTC. This chain joins TRBV13 and TRBJ2-7, with D possibly matching TRBD1 (6 bases). The germline V gene has CDR1 PRHDT and CDR2 FYEKMQ (reference sequence). The length of the CDR3 is 13 residues. V was shortened by 5 bases and J by 6 bases, with 14 bases between the two germline ends.

The DNA of the CDR3 is TGCGCCAGCAGCACAGCCCCACAGGGAGCCCTCGCCGACAATGAGCAGTTCTTC. Amino acid sequence: CASSTAPQGALADNEQFF. This chain connects TRBV5-1 to TRBJ2-1; maybe TRBD1 (6 bases). Per germline, CDR1 SGHRS and CDR2 YFSETQ. CDR3 length: 18 residues. V gave up 4 bases and J gave up 5 bases, with 25 bases separating them. Complete variable domain (other parts from reference TRBV5-1 and TRBJ2-1): KAGVTQTPRYLIKTRGQQVTLSCSPISGHRSVSWYQQTPGQGLQFLFEYFSETQRNKGNFPGRFSGRQFSNSRSEMNVSTLELGDSALYLCASSTAPQGALADNEQFFGPGTRLTVL.

This chain connects TRBV28 to TRBJ2-7; 8 bases match TRBD2. After removal of 1 base from V and 5 bases from J, the junction contained 1 base not matched to a gene. Germline CDR1 reads MDHEN; CDR2 reads SYDVKM. CDR3 length: 13 residues. This chain's CDR3 is CASSLSGGDEQYF. DNA of the CDR3: TGTGCCAGCAGTTTATCGGGGGGGGACGAGCAGTACTTC.

This clone was recorded a few times. The J gene is TRBJ2-5, the V gene TRBV7-2, with 8 bases identical to TRBD2. Germline V gives CDR1 SGHTA, CDR2 FQGNSA. J was trimmed by 5 bases and V by 5 bases; bases with no gene match: 10. This CDR3 region has 15 residues. CDR3 bases: TGTGCCAGCAGCCAGGGGTCCCGGGAGGGTGAGACCCAGTACTTC. This gives the protein CASSQGSREGETQYF. The full variable domain, rest sourced from reference TRBV7-2 and TRBJ2-5, is GAGVSQSPSNKVTEKGKDVELRCDPISGHTALYWYRQSLGQGLEFLIYFQGNSAPDKSGLPSDRFSAERTGGSVSTLTIQRTQQEDSAVYLCASSQGSREGETQYFGPGTRLLVL.

The gene calls are TRBV4-3 and TRBJ1-4; D is undetermined. Per germline, CDR1 LGHNA and CDR2 YSLEER. V was shortened by 4 bases and J by 4 bases, with 10 bases between the two germline ends. This CDR3 spans 14 amino acids. CDR3 DNA: TGCGCCAGCAGCCGAGGGTTGGGTAATGAAAAACTGTTTTTT. Amino acids: CASSRGLGNEKLFF.

This clone was detected a few times. CDR3 nucleotides: TGTGCCACCAGCAGAGACGAGGCTACAGATACGCAGTATTTT. As protein: CATSRDEATDTQYF. This chain links TRBV15 with TRBJ2-3, with no clear D. This CDR3 contains 14 residues. The V end lost 0 bases, the J end lost 3 bases, and 7 bases lay between the germline ends. Germline CDR1 LNHNV, CDR2 YYDKDF (reference sequence).

J is TRBJ2-7 and V is TRBV27; the D gene is possibly TRBD2 (6 bases). The CDR3 consists of 12 residues. Germline-derived CDR1 and CDR2 are MNHEY and SMNVEV (reference sequence). V was clipped by 7 bases and J by 4 bases, with 11 bases between them. CDR3 in DNA: TGTGCCAGCAAAAGGAGGGGTTACGAGCAGTACTTC. This translates into CASKRRGYEQYF.

The rearrangement joins TRBV7-2 to TRBJ2-7; 8 positions agree with TRBD2. Germline lookup yields CDR1 SGHTA and CDR2 FQGNSA. The CDR3 runs to 15 residues. V lost 5 bases, J lost 2 bases, and 8 bases stayed unmatched. This CDR3 is CASSILAGETYEQYF. In nucleotides, the CDR3 is TGTGCCAGCAGCATCCTAGCGGGTGAGACCTACGAGCAGTACTTC.

The rearrangement joins TRBV29-1 to TRBJ2-7, with 10 bases identical to TRBD2. The junction had 14 bases not matched to a gene; V was cut back by 6 bases and J by 3 bases. The germline gives CDR1 SQVTM, CDR2 ANQGSEA. The CDR3 is 16 residues long. CDR3 sequence: CSVGGVPSGSFYEQYF. The DNA of the CDR3 is TGCAGCGTAGGCGGGGTCCCTAGCGGGAGTTTCTACGAGCAGTACTTC.

The chain couples TRBV6-1 to TRBJ2-3; TRBD2 aligns across 8 bases. From germline, CDR1 is MNHNS and CDR2 SASEGT. The CDR3 runs 15 residues. The trim removed 8 bases at V and 2 bases at J, leaving 9 bases unmatched. CDR3 amino acids: CASEPIAGYTDTQYF. Written as DNA, the CDR3 is TGTGCCAGCGAACCGATAGCGGGATACACAGATACGCAGTATTTT.

This chain joins TRBV7-9 and TRBJ1-3, with a possible D match to TRBD1 (5 bases). Trimming took off 5 bases at V and 0 bases at J, with 14 bases between the two ends. The CDR3 is made up of 16 amino acids. Germline CDR1 and CDR2: SEHNR and FQNEAQ (reference sequence). As DNA, the CDR3 is TGTGCCAGCAGCGACCCACGGGACCCCTCTGGAAACACCATATATTTT. Translation: CASSDPRDPSGNTIYF.

V gene TRBV27 combines with J gene TRBJ2-1; perhaps TRBD1 as D (5 bases). The CDR3 spans 16 residues. Germline CDR1 and CDR2: MNHEY and SMNVEV (reference sequence). Trimming shortened V by 5 bases and J by 4 bases, and 18 bases separated the two germline ends. The CDR3 spells CASSELWTPVYNEQFF. The CDR3, as DNA: TGTGCCAGCAGTGAATTATGGACACCCGTATACAATGAGCAGTTCTTC.

This chain connects TRBV18 to TRBJ2-7; TRBD1 matches 9 bases. CDR3 length: 15 amino acids. Trimming cost V 6 bases and J 7 bases; bases outside gene matches: 13. The V gene's germline CDR1 is KGHSH and CDR2 LQKENI. The CDR3 sequence is CASSLSGTGTGEQYF. DNA for the CDR3: TGTGCCAGCTCTCTATCCGGGACAGGGACCGGAGAGCAGTACTTC.

The chain combines TRBV4-1 with TRBJ2-1; TRBD2 aligns across 7 bases. V gave up 5 bases and J gave up 5 bases; unmatched junction bases: 6. From germline, CDR1 is MGHRA and CDR2 YSYEKL. The CDR3 covers 14 residues. CDR3 DNA sequence: TGCGCCAGCAGCGGTCTAGCGGTGAACAATGAGCAGTTCTTC. Its protein product is CASSGLAVNNEQFF.

This chain connects TRBV5-6 to TRBJ2-5; tentative D call: TRBD1 (5 bases). V shed 3 bases and J shed 5 bases, with 17 bases lying between them. The CDR3 runs to 15 residues. The V gene's germline CDR1 is SGHDT and CDR2 YYEEEE. The CDR3 region is CASSSFRVALETQYF. The CDR3 DNA sequence: TGTGCCAGCAGCTCATTCAGGGTGGCGTTGGAGACCCAGTACTTC. Drawing the rest from reference TRBV5-6 and TRBJ2-5, the complete variable domain is DAGVTQSPTHLIKTRGQQVTLRCSPKSGHDTVSWYQQALGQGPQFIFQYYEEEERQRGNFPDRFSGHQFPNYSSELNVNALLLGDSALYLCASSSFRVALETQYFGPGTRLLVL.

Turning to this clone: The identical CDR3 is also encoded by other nucleotide sequences in the sample. The rearrangement joins TRBV19 to TRBJ2-1; D gene uncertain. There are 13 residues in the CDR3. Per germline, CDR1 LNHDA and CDR2 SQIVND (reference sequence). Trimming cost V 3 bases and J 4 bases, with 7 bases left between them. The CDR3 loop is CASSISLYNEQFF. The DNA for the CDR3 is TGTGCCAGTAGTATTTCCCTTTACAATGAGCAGTTCTTC.

A single count supports this clone. The chain joins TRBV30 to TRBJ2-1; 8 nucleotides match TRBD1. Losses at the gene ends were 5 bases for V and 5 bases for J; bases not matched to a gene: 2. Germline V gene data show CDR1 as GTSNPN and CDR2 as SVGIG (reference sequence). The CDR3 loop spans 12 amino acids. The chain's CDR3 is CAWDRGHNEQFF. The CDR3 region has the DNA TGTGCCTGGGACAGGGGACACAATGAGCAGTTCTTC.

The rearrangement links TRBV30 to TRBJ1-2, with 11 bases matching TRBD1. This CDR3 comprises 13 residues. Per germline, CDR1 GTSNPN and CDR2 SVGIG (reference sequence). V gave up 5 bases and J gave up 3 bases; unmatched junction bases: 2. The CDR3 here is CAWWTGGYYGYTF. The CDR3 DNA follows: TGTGCCTGGTGGACAGGGGGCTACTATGGCTACACCTTC.

This chain connects TRBV11-3 to TRBJ2-1; 12 bases line up with TRBD2. The CDR3 has 15 amino acids. In germline, CDR1 is SGHNT, CDR2 YENEEA. With V trimmed by 5 bases and J by 6 bases, 5 bases remained unmatched. DNA of the CDR3: TGTGCCAGCAGCGACAGACTAGCGGGAGTCAATGAGCAGTTCTTC. Its protein product is CASSDRLAGVNEQFF.

In this sample, this clone turned up once. The rearrangement uses TRBV29-1 and TRBJ2-5; D remains unclear. The CDR3 covers 14 residues. Trimming shortened V by 4 bases and J by 3 bases, and 15 bases separated the two germline ends. The germline V gene has CDR1 SQVTM and CDR2 ANQGSEA. The DNA of the CDR3 is TGCAGCGTTGTGGCTTACTCACAAGAAGAGACCCAGTACTTC. Amino acid sequence: CSVVAYSQEETQYF. The full variable domain, with the rest looked up from reference TRBV29-1 and TRBJ2-5, is SAVISQKPSRDICQRGTSLTIQCQVDSQVTMMFWYRQQPGQSLTLIATANQGSEATYESGFVIDKFPISRPNLTFSTLTVSNMSPEDSSIYLCSVVAYSQEETQYFGPGTRLLVL.

J is TRBJ2-7 and V is TRBV5-4, with 7 bases aligning to TRBD2. From germline, CDR1 is SGHNT and CDR2 YYREEE (reference sequence). The trim removed 6 bases at V and 2 bases at J, leaving 8 bases unmatched. This CDR3 is built from 14 residues. CDR3 in amino acids: CASTSGEGPYEQYF. The CDR3 nucleotides read TGTGCCAGCACTTCCGGGGAGGGCCCCTACGAGCAGTACTTC.